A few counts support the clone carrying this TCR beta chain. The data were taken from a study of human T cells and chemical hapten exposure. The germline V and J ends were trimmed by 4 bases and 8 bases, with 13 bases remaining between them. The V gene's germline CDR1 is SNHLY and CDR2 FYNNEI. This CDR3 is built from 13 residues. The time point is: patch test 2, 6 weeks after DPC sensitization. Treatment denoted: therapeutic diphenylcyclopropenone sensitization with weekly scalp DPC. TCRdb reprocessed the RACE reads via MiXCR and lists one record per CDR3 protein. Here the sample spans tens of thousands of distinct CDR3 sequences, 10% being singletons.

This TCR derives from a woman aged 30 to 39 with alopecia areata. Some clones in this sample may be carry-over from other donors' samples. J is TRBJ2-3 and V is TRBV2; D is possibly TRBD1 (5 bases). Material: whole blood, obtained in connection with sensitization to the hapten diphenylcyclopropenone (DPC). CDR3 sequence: CASSGGPPSTQYF. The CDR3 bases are TGTGCCAGCAGTGGGGGCCCCCCCAGTACGCAGTATTTT.